This is a list of T cell receptor beta chains from one sample in a study of cytomegalovirus exposure and HLA in healthy donors. This table comes from immunoSEQ multiplex PCR, and its TCRdb copy is limited to in-frame clones, with some not included. Counted here are some 150,000 clones, around 88% occurring once; the ten biggest clones make up about 0.85%. Specimen: PBMCs. The receptor source for this set is a woman in her twenties or thirties in good health and CMV-seronegative. Each CDR3 is given with its conserved first and last residue. Each record gives: J gene, clone size, V gene, D gene, CDR3 protein, CDR3 DNA. A D gene is named only where the DNA matches it firmly. Clone size is not always given. Where it is, it says once, few, many or a class for expanded clones.

TRBJ2-5,NA,TRBV7-9,TRBD2,CASSPGRGIETQYF,TGTGCCAGCAGCCCTGGGCGGGGGATAGAGACCCAGTACTTC
TRBJ2-7,few,TRBV6-1,TRBD1,CASSVVPRDRAYEQYF,TGTGCCAGCAGTGTCGTACCCCGGGACAGAGCCTACGAGCAGTACTTC
TRBJ2-7,once,TRBV7-9,TRBD1,CASSHWDRGYEQYF,TGTGCCAGCAGCCACTGGGACAGGGGATACGAGCAGTACTTC
TRBJ2-7,NA,TRBV4-1,NA,CASSQDRAGDYTVYEQYF,TGCGCCAGCAGCCAAGATAGAGCAGGGGACTATACCGTCTACGAGCAGTACTTC
TRBJ2-3,NA,TRBV7-8,TRBD2,CASSLYGRGRAIGTDTQYF,TGTGCCAGCAGCTTATACGGGCGGGGGAGAGCAATTGGGACAGATACGCAGTATTTT
TRBJ2-2,many,TRBV4-2,TRBD2,CASSQGEASGRLDTGELFF,TGTGCCAGCAGCCAAGGTGAGGCTAGCGGGAGATTAGACACCGGGGAGCTGTTTTTT
TRBJ2-3,NA,TRBV13,TRBD2,CASRRPREGRTDTQYF,TGTGCCAGCAGGAGGCCTCGGGAGGGACGCACAGATACGCAGTATTTT
TRBJ2-3,NA,TRBV25-1,NA,CASSEFGPGSGADTQYF,TGTGCCAGCAGTGAATTCGGTCCGGGTTCAGGGGCAGATACGCAGTATTTT
TRBJ1-6,NA,TRBV6-5,NA,CASSSSSYNSPLHF,TGTGCCAGCAGCTCTAGCTCCTATAATTCACCCCTCCACTTT
TRBJ2-7,NA,TRBV28,NA,CASSFATYEQYF,TGTGCCAGCAGTTTTGCTACCTACGAGCAGTACTTC
TRBJ2-3,NA,TRBV18,TRBD2,CASSPRTSDTDTQYF,TGTGCCAGCTCCCCCCGGACTAGCGACACAGATACGCAGTATTTT
TRBJ2-1,NA,TRBV5-1,TRBD2,CASSPRRTSGSGPEQFF,TGCGCCAGCAGCCCGCGGAGGACTAGCGGGAGTGGCCCGGAGCAGTTCTTC
TRBJ2-7,NA,TRBV28,TRBD1,CASRPGQVYEQYF,TGTGCCAGCCGCCCCGGACAGGTCTACGAGCAGTACTTC
TRBJ2-7,few,TRBV30,TRBD1,CAWSGQAYYEQYF,TGTGCCTGGTCCGGACAGGCATACTACGAGCAGTACTTC
TRBJ2-7,once,TRBV19,NA,CASSIGPTAYEQYF,TGTGCCAGTAGTATTGGACCGACAGCCTACGAGCAGTACTTC
TRBJ2-5,NA,TRBV28,TRBD1,CASSLTGTSEETQYF,TGTGCCAGCAGTTTGACAGGGACATCGGAAGAGACCCAGTACTTC